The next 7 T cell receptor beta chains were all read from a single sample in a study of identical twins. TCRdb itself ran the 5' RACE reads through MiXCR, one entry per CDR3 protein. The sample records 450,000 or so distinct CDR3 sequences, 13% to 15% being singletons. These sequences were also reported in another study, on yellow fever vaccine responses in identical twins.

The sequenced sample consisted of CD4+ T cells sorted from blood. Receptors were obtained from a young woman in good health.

Here the CDR3 reads CSASIPSGGRSETQYF. As DNA, the CDR3 is TGCAGTGCTAGTATCCCTAGCGGAGGGAGGTCAGAGACCCAGTACTTC. The chain has TRBV20-1 and TRBJ2-5; 7 positions agree with TRBD2. V dropped 3 bases and J dropped 4; count of bases not matched to a gene: 14. The CDR3 is made up of 16 amino acids. Looked up from germline, CDR1 is DFQATT and CDR2 is SNEGSKA (reference sequence).

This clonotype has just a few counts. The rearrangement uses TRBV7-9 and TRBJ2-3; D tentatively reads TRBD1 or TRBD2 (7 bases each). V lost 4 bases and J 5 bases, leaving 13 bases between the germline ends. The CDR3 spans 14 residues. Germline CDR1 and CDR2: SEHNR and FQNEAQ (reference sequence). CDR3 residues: CASSSTRGGDTQYF. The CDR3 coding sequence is TGTGCCAGCAGCTCAACCAGGGGGGGAGATACGCAGTATTTT.

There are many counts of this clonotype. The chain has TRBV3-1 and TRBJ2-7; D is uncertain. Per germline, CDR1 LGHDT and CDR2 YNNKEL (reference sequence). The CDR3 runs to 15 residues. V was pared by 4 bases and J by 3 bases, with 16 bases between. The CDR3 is CASSPGLGRNYEQYF. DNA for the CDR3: TGTGCCAGCAGCCCGGGCTTAGGGCGAAACTACGAGCAGTACTTC.

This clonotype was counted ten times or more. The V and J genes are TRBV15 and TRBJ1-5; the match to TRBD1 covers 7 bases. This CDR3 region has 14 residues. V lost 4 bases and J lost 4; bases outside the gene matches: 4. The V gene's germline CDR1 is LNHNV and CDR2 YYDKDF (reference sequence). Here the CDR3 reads CATSNGRGNQPQHF. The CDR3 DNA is TGTGCCACCAGCAATGGCAGGGGGAATCAGCCCCAGCATTTT.

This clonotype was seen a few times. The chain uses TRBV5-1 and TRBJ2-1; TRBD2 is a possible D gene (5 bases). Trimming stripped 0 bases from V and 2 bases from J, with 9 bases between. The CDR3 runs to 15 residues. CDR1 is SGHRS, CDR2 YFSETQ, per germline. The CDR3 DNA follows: TGCGCCAGCAGCTTGGTAAGCGGAGCCTACAATGAGCAGTTCTTC. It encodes CASSLVSGAYNEQFF.

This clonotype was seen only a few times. CDR3 in DNA: TGTGCCAGCAGCCAAGTTCAGGCGGGGAGCTACGAGCAGTACTTC. This translates into CASSQVQAGSYEQYF. The chain links TRBV4-2 to TRBJ2-7; D is perhaps TRBD2 (6 bases). CDR3 length: 15 residues. V dropped 1 base and J dropped 3 bases, with 13 bases sitting between them. The germline gives CDR1 LGHNA, CDR2 YNFKEQ.

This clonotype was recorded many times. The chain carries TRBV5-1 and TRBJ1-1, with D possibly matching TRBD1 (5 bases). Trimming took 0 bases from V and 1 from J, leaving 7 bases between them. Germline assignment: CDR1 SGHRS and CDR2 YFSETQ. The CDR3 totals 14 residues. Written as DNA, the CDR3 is TGCGCCAGCAGCTTGGGACAGCCGAACACTGAAGCTTTCTTT. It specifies CASSLGQPNTEAFF.